The present T cell receptor beta chain was sequenced within a study of Graves' ophthalmopathy and Graves' hyperthyroidism. The authors amplified TCR beta CDR3 regions from RNA transcripts. First-round RT-PCR employed HTBI primers, with a second-round multiplex PCR after it. TCRdb independently ran MiXCR on the multiplex PCR reads; one entry per CDR3 protein. This table has about 620,000 distinct CDR3 sequences, 22% appearing once. This clonotype has at least ten counts. A follow-up of 18 months without ophthalmopathy meant that hyperthyroidism was stable. The diagnostic workup employed clinical symptoms, serum thyroxine, TRAb, thyroid ultrasound and orbital computed tomography. CDR3 length equals 14 residues. Trimming took off 3 bases at V and 2 bases at J, with 11 bases between the two ends.

Specimen: peripheral blood. This TCR derives from a woman aged 18-30 years with stable Graves' hyperthyroidism. Some clones in this sample may be carry-over from other donors' samples. The chain combines TRBV12-3 or TRBV12-4 with TRBJ2-7, with D possibly TRBD2 on 5 matching bases. The CDR3 nucleotides read TGTGCCAGCAGTTTCCCTCCGACTACCTACGAGCAGTACTTC. Its translation is CASSFPPTTYEQYF.